The sequence of this T cell receptor beta chain was determined in a study of blood T cells in healthy people across ages. Regarding the study as a whole: Shifts in expanded clonotypes may have been confounded by donor CMV status, which was unknown. Measured against age, TCR beta diversity per million T cells decreased in a roughly linear manner. Compared with aged donors, long-lived donors showed fewer expanded clones, suggesting selection.

Using a J-beta primer mix together with a sample-barcoded 5' primer, a second PCR was run for roughly 6 to 12 cycles. All samples gave at least 2.5 million CDR3-containing paired-end reads. One entry per CDR3 protein, called by TCRdb with MiXCR from the 5' RACE reads. Here the sample spans about 730,000 distinct CDR3 sequences, roughly two fifths being singletons. Worth noting for this clonotype: The antigen remains unidentified.

The receptor comes from a woman aged 55 to 70 in good health. The sequencing input was blood.

CDR3 residues: CSARRVGEQFF. The CDR3 DNA follows: TGCAGTGCTAGGAGGGTGGGTGAGCAGTTCTTC. The chain joins TRBV20-1 to TRBJ2-1; D is possibly TRBD2 (5 bases). This CDR3 is 11 amino acids long. Germline V gives CDR1 DFQATT, CDR2 SNEGSKA (reference sequence). V was clipped by 3 bases and J by 9 bases, with 9 bases between them.